This TCR beta chain was identified in a study of human T cells and chemical hapten exposure. Study-wide points: As patch test score rose, PT1 expanded TCR counts tended to rise as well. Having alopecia, the donors may differ immunologically from healthy people.

This clonotype was counted at least ten times. The target antigen is unknown. TCRdb ran MiXCR on the RACE reads and lists one entry per CDR3 protein. Of roughly 42,000 distinct CDR3 sequences listed, approximately 10% are singletons. CDR3 length: 12 amino acids. Trimming took 5 bases from V and 3 from J, leaving 8 bases between them. Germline assignment: CDR1 SEHNR and CDR2 FQNEAQ (reference sequence). Time point: patch test 2, 6 weeks after DPC sensitization. As to treatment: therapeutic diphenylcyclopropenone sensitization with weekly scalp DPC. Whole blood, unfractionated, served as the material for total RNA extraction.

The rearrangement uses TRBV7-9 and TRBJ2-7; TRBD1 is a possible D gene (5 bases). This material consisted of whole blood, taken in connection with sensitization to the hapten diphenylcyclopropenone (DPC). The source of this sequence is a woman in her twenties or thirties with alopecia areata. Some clones in this sample may be carry-over from other donors' samples. The CDR3, as DNA: TGTGCCAGCAGCCCGACAGACTACGAGCAGTACTTC. It encodes CASSPTDYEQYF.